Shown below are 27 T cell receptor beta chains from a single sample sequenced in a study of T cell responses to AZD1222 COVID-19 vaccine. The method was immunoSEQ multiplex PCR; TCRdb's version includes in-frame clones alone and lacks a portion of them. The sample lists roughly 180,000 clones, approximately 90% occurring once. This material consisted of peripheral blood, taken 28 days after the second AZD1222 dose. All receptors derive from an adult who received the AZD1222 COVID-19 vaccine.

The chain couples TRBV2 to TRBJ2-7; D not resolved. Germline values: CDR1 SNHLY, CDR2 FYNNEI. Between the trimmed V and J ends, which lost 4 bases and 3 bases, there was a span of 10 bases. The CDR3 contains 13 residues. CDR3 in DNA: TGTGCCAGCAGTGCGCGACAATTCTACGAGCAGTACTTC. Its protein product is CASSARQFYEQYF.

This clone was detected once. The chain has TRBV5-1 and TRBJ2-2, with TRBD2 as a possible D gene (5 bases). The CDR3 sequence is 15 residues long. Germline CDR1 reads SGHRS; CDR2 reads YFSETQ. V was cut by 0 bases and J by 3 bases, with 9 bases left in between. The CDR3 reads CASSLALRDTGELFF. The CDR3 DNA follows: TGCGCCAGCAGCTTGGCTCTGAGGGACACCGGGGAGCTGTTTTTT.

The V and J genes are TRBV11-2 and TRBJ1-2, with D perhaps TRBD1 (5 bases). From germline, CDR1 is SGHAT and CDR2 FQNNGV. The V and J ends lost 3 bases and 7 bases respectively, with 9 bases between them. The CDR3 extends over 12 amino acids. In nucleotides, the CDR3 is TGTGCCAGCAGCTTCCAGGGAGGTGGCTACACCTTC. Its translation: CASSFQGGGYTF.

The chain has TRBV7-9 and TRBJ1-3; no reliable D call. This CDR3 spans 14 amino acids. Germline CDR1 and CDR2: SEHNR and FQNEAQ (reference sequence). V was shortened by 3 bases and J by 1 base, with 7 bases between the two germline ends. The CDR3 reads CASSFASSGNTIYF. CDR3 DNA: TGTGCCAGCAGCTTTGCCTCTTCTGGAAACACCATATATTTT.

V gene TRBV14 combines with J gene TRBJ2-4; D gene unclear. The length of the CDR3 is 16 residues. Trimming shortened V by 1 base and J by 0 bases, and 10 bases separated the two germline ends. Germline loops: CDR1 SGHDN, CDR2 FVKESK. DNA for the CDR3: TGTGCCAGCAGCCAAGGGCAGCTTCTAGCCAAAAACATTCAGTACTTC. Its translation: CASSQGQLLAKNIQYF.

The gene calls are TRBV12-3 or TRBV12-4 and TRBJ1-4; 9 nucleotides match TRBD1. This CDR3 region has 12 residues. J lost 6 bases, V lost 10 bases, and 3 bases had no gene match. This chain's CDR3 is CATRDRDEKLFF. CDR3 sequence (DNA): TGTGCCACCCGGGACAGGGATGAAAAACTGTTTTTT.

The CDR3 DNA follows: TGTGCCAGCAGCTTAAGCCCAACAGGGGTCAATCAGCCCCAGCATTTT. It specifies CASSLSPTGVNQPQHF. V usage is TRBV5-5 and J usage is TRBJ1-5, with TRBD1 identical over 7 bases. The germline V gene has CDR1 SGHKS and CDR2 YYEKEE (reference sequence). V dropped 2 bases and J dropped 3; count of bases not matched to a gene: 8. This CDR3 is built from 16 residues.

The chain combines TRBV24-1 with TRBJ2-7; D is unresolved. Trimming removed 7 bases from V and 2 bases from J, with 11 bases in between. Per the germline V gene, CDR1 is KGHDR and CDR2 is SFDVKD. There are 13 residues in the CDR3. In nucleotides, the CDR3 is TGTGCCACCAGACGACGAGCCGCCTACGAGCAGTACTTC. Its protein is CATRRRAAYEQYF.

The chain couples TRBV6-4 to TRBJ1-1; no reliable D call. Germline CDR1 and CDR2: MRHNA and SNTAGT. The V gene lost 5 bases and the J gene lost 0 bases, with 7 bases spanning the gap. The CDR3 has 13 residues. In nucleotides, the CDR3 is TGTGCCAGCAGTTCAGATATGAACACTGAAGCTTTCTTT. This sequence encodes CASSSDMNTEAFF.

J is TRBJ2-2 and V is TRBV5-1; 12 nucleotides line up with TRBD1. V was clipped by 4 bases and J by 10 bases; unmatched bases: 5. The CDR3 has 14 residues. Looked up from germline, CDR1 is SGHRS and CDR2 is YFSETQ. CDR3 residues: CASSRDRGPEELFF. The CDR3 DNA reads TGCGCCAGCAGCAGGGACAGGGGGCCGGAGGAGCTGTTTTTT.

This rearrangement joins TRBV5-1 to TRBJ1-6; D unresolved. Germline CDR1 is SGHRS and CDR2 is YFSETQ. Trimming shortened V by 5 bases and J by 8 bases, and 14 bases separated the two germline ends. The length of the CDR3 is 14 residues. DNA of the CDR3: TGCGCCAGCAGAAACGGGCCCCAGGATTCACCCCTCCACTTT. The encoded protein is CASRNGPQDSPLHF.

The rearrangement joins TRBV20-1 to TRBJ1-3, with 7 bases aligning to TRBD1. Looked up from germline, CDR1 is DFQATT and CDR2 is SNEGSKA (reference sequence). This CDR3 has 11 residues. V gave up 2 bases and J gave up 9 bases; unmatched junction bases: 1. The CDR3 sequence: CSARSGGTIYF. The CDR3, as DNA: TGCAGTGCTAGATCAGGGGGCACCATATATTTT.

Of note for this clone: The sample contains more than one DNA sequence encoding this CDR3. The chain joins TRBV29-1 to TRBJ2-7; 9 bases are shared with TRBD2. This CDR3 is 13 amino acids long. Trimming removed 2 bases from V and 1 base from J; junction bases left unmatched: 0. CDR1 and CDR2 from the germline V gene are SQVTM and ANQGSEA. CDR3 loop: CSVELAGSYEQYF. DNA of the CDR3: TGCAGCGTTGAACTAGCGGGGTCCTACGAGCAGTACTTC.

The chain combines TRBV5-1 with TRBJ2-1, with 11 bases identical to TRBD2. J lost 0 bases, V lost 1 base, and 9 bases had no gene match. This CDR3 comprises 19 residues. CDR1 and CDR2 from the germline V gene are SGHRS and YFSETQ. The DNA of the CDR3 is TGCGCCAGCAGCTTGACCAGACTAGCGGGGTTAGCCTCCTACAATGAGCAGTTCTTC. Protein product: CASSLTRLAGLASYNEQFF.

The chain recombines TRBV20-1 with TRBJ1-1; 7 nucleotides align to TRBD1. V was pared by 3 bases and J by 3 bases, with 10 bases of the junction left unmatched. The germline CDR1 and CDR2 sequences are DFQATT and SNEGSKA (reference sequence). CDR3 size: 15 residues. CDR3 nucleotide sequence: TGCAGTGCTAGTCCTCTACAGGGGCAGTACACTGAAGCTTTCTTT. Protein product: CSASPLQGQYTEAFF.

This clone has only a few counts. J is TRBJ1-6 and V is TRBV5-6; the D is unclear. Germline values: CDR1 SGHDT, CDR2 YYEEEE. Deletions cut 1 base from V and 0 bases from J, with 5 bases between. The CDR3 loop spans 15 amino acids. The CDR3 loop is CASSLRDSYNSPLHF. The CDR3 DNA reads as TGTGCCAGCAGCTTGCGGGACTCCTATAATTCACCCCTCCACTTT. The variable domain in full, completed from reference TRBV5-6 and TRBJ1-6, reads DAGVTQSPTHLIKTRGQQVTLRCSPKSGHDTVSWYQQALGQGPQFIFQYYEEEERQRGNFPDRFSGHQFPNYSSELNVNALLLGDSALYLCASSLRDSYNSPLHFGNGTRLTVT.

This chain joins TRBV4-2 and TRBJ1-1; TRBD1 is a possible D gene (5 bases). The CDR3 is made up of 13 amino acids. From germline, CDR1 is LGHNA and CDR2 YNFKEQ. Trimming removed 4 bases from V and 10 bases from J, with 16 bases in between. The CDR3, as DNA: TGTGCCAGCAGCCGACCCGAAGGCGGGGGAGCTTTCTTT. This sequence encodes CASSRPEGGGAFF.

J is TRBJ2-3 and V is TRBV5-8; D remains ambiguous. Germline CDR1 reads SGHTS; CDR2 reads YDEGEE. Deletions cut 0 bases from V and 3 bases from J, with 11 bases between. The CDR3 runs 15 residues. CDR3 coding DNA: TGTGCCAGCAGCTTGGGCAGAACCTCGACAGATACGCAGTATTTT. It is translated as CASSLGRTSTDTQYF.

The CDR3 sequence: CAWSVKTGVMLNYGYTF. CDR3 sequence (DNA): TGTGCCTGGAGTGTGAAGACAGGGGTTATGCTGAACTATGGCTACACCTTC. The chain has TRBV30 and TRBJ1-2; 8 bases map to TRBD1. CDR3 size: 17 residues. V was clipped by 0 bases and J by 2 bases; unmatched bases: 11. CDR1 GTSNPN and CDR2 SVGIG come from the germline V gene (reference sequence).

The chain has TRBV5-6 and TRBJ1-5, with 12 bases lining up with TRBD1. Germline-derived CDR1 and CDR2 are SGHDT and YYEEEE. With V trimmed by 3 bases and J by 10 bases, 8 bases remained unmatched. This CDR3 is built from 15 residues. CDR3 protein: CASSWGQGADSPQHF. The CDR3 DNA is TGTGCCAGCAGCTGGGGACAGGGGGCGGACAGCCCCCAGCATTTT. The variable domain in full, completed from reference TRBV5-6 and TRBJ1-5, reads DAGVTQSPTHLIKTRGQQVTLRCSPKSGHDTVSWYQQALGQGPQFIFQYYEEEERQRGNFPDRFSGHQFPNYSSELNVNALLLGDSALYLCASSWGQGADSPQHFGDGTRLSIL.

Written as DNA, the CDR3 is TGTGCCAGTAGTATGGGTGACACCAATCCCGGGGAGCTGTTTTTT. This translates into CASSMGDTNPGELFF. The chain employs TRBV19 and TRBJ2-2; D call uncertain. Germline V gives CDR1 LNHDA, CDR2 SQIVND (reference sequence). The CDR3 covers 15 residues. Trimming left V 3 bases short and J 6 bases short, with 14 bases between.

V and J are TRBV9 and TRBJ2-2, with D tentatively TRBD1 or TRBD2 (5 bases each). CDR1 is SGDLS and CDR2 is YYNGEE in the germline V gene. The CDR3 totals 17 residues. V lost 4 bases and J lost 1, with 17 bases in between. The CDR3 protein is CASSLFPGPMNTGELFF. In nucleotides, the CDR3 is TGTGCCAGCAGCTTATTTCCGGGACCTATGAACACCGGGGAGCTGTTTTTT.

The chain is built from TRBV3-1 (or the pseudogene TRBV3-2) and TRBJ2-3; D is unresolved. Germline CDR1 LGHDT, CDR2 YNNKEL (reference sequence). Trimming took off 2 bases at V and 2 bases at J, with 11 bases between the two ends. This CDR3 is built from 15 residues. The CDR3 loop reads CASSQWNILTDTQYF. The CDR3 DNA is TGTGCCAGCAGCCAATGGAATATACTCACAGATACGCAGTATTTT.

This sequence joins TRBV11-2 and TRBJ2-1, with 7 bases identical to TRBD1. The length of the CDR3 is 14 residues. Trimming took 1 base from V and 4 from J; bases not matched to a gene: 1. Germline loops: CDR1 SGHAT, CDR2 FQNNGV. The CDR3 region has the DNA TGTGCCAGCAGCTTAGGACAGGGTTACAATGAGCAGTTCTTC. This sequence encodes CASSLGQGYNEQFF.

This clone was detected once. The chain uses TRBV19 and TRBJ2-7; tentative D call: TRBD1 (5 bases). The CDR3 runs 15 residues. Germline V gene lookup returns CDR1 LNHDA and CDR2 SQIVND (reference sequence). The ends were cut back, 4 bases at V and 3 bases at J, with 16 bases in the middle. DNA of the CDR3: TGTGCCAGTAGTACCGCCCCGACAGTAAACTACGAGCAGTACTTC. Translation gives CASSTAPTVNYEQYF.

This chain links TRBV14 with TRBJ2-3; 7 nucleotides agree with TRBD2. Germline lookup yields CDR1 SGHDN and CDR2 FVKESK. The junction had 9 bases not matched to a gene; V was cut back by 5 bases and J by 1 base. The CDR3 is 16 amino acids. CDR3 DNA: TGTGCCAGCAGCAGGCCCGGACTAGACGGCACAGATACGCAGTATTTT. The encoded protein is CASSRPGLDGTDTQYF.

CDR3 nucleotides: TGTGCCAGCAGCTTAAGAAGTTTGGCCCTCAGCAATCAGCCCCAGCATTTT. Encoded protein: CASSLRSLALSNQPQHF. V usage is TRBV7-2 and J usage is TRBJ1-5; D is undetermined. The CDR3 is made up of 17 amino acids. Germline CDR1 and CDR2: SGHTA and FQGNSA. The ends were cut back, 2 bases at V and 1 base at J, with 15 bases in the middle.